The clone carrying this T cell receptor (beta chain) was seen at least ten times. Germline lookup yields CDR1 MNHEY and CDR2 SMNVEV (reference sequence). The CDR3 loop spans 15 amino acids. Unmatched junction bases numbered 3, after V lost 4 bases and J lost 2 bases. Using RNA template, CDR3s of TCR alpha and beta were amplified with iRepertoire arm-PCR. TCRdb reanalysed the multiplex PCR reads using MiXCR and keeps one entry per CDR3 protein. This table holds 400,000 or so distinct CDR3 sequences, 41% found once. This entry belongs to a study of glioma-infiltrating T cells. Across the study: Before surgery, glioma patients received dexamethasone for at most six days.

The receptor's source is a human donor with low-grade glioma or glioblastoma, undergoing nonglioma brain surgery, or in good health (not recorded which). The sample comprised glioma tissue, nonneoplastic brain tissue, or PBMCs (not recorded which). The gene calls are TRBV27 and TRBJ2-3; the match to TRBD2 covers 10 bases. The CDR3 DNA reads TGTGCCAGCAGTTGGGGGACTAGCGCCACAGATACGCAGTATTTT. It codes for CASSWGTSATDTQYF.